Sequencing of this T cell receptor (beta chain) was carried out in a study of blood T cell repertoires in COVID-19 (dated by TCRdb to about 2020). Study-level background: Samples covering the acute and convalescent phases of COVID-19 were provided by collaborators in the United States, Italy and Spain. The prospective study material was composed of cDNA or gDNA derived from T cells, B-cell-depleted T cells, or PBMCs. Subjects who had been exposed to COVID-19, were actively infected with it, or had recovered from it provided the deeply sampled blood TCRbeta repertoires that made up the dataset. The repertoires were made available in a free public database intended to serve as a resource for research on the immune response to SARS-CoV-2. The samples were drawn from the first 160 participants of the ongoing ImmuneRACE study and from 950 to 1,500 subjects provided by 6 global collaborators. The sample metadata nearly always contained a de-identified subject ID, COVID-19 status, age in years and sex. Where available, HLA class I and class II types were obtained from metadata supplied by the sample provider rather than from assay-based typing.

Remarks on this clone: Its antigen remains unidentified. No base qualities exist here, and no much larger clone lies one base off it.

Results the study describes overall, beyond this receptor: Clinical and demographic metadata were provided uncurated, with the amount varying by source and participant.

Collaborating institutions collected whole blood in K2EDTA tubes following their own protocols. For TCRbeta analysis, collaborators shipped samples in one of three forms: frozen whole blood, isolated PBMCs, or DNA extracted from either of those sample types. TCRbeta CDR3 regions were amplified from genomic DNA by means of the immunoSEQ Assay, a bias-controlled multiplex PCR. In the authors' own workflow: The number of nucleated cells in each sample was estimated from the amplification of reference gene primers within the assay. To quantify the absolute abundance of each unique TCRbeta CDR3 rearrangement, sequence reads were collapsed and filtered. Productive Simpson clonality was computed per sample as the square root of Simpson's diversity index over productive rearrangements. TCRdb obtained this table from immuneACCESS and retained in-frame rearrangements with V and J assigned. These tables miss some clones; where compared with another copy, unresolved V genes account for less than half of the shortfall, and the remainder is unexplained. D and trimming were read from the DNA, whereas the V and J calls and clone size are those reported in that table. The sample table holds around 65,000 clones, of which almost 80% were seen once. 15% to 20% of the sample is taken by the ten largest.

The germline V gene (reference sequence) yields SGHNT for CDR1 and YYREEE for CDR2. The CDR3 holds 13 amino acids from the cysteine to the phenylalanine. The entry retains the CDR3 DNA only, 39 bases that are in frame from base 1. The germline ends are 9 bases apart after V is trimmed by 0 bases and J by 5 bases. The sequenced sample was peripheral blood. The TCR sequence derives from a man in his 60s with acute or convalescent COVID-19. The chain was built from TRBV5-4 and TRBJ2-7; the D gene is unclear. The CDR3 protein is CASSLELDNEQYF. At the DNA level, the sequence is TGTGCCAGCAGCTTGGAGCTCGATAACGAGCAGTACTTC.